At least ten counts were recorded for the clone carrying this T cell receptor beta chain. The antigen is not known. The data originate from a study of T cell repertoires in cytomegalovirus infection. Turning to the study itself: CMV infection plus the matching HLA type was flagged by public TCR beta signatures.

General study findings and limits: The ex vivo response was dominated by HLA-C-restricted CMV-specific TCR beta clonotypes.

Germline assignment: CDR1 SGHAT and CDR2 FQNNGV. V was pared by 5 bases and J by 4 bases, with 11 bases between. The CDR3 sequence is 13 residues long. MiXCR, applied by TCRdb to the reads, yields one record per CDR3 protein. The repertoire holds 76,000 or so distinct CDR3 sequences, with 3.7% as singletons. V gene TRBV11-2 combines with J gene TRBJ2-5, with D uncertain. The clonotype was recovered from a human donor in good health (CMV status not recorded). Some clones in this sample may be carry-over from other donors' samples. Material: PBMCs. Here the CDR3 reads CASSSPDGETQYF. The CDR3 nucleotides read TGTGCCAGCAGCAGCCCGGACGGAGAGACCCAGTACTTC.